Presented here are 19 T cell receptor beta chains from one specimen sequenced in a study of PD-1 blockade in classical Hodgkin lymphoma. Following autologous stem cell transplantation, relapse occurred in every patient, and exposure to brentuximab vedotin varied. The table came from immunoSEQ multiplex PCR; TCRdb's copy has only in-frame clones and leaves some out. The top ten clones hold about 8% of a sample with fewer than 25,000 clones, roughly 80% of them seen once. The sample in question was peripheral blood mononuclear cells (PBMCs), obtained before the second cycle of nivolumab. The receptor set was obtained from a human donor with classical Hodgkin lymphoma.

The chain uses TRBV5-6 and TRBJ2-1, with 8 bases lining up with TRBD2. Germline V gene lookup returns CDR1 SGHDT and CDR2 YYEEEE. Trimming removed 0 bases from V and 2 bases from J; junction bases left unmatched: 10. This CDR3 region has 18 residues. The chain's CDR3 is CASSLEGAGTRAYNEQFF. For the CDR3, the DNA is TGTGCCAGCAGCTTGGAGGGCGCCGGGACTAGGGCCTACAATGAGCAGTTCTTC.

The chain is built from TRBV7-9 and TRBJ1-2, with D possibly being TRBD1 (6 bases). Trimming shortened V by 2 bases and J by 8 bases, and 12 bases separated the two germline ends. Looked up from germline, CDR1 is SEHNR and CDR2 is FQNEAQ (reference sequence). The CDR3 sequence is 13 residues long. Here the CDR3 DNA reads TGTGCCAGCAGCTTAATGGGGGCGCAGGGCTACACCTTC. It is translated as CASSLMGAQGYTF.

This clone has only a few counts. The chain carries TRBV5-1 and TRBJ2-7; weak D call: TRBD2 (5 bases). The germline CDR1 and CDR2 sequences are SGHRS and YFSETQ. V gave up 2 bases and J gave up 5 bases, with 5 bases separating them. This CDR3 is built from 11 residues. The CDR3 bases are TGCGCCAGCAGCTTCGGGGACGAGCAGTACTTC. Its translation: CASSFGDEQYF.

The chain couples TRBV29-1 to TRBJ1-1; D may be TRBD1 (6 bases). The V gene's germline CDR1 is SQVTM and CDR2 ANQGSEA. V lost 5 bases and J lost 6, with 19 bases in between. The CDR3 covers 14 residues. This chain's CDR3 is CSVLQNRVSAEAFF. DNA of the CDR3: TGCAGCGTTCTACAAAACAGGGTTTCGGCTGAAGCTTTCTTT. The whole variable domain, filled in from reference TRBV29-1 and TRBJ1-1, reads SAVISQKPSRDICQRGTSLTIQCQVDSQVTMMFWYRQQPGQSLTLIATANQGSEATYESGFVIDKFPISRPNLTFSTLTVSNMSPEDSSIYLCSVLQNRVSAEAFFGQGTRLTVV.

The chain uses TRBV5-8 and TRBJ1-4; perhaps TRBD1 as D (6 bases). The germline V gene encodes CDR1 SGHTS and CDR2 YDEGEE. V gave up 2 bases and J gave up 9 bases, with 23 bases separating them. The CDR3 is 17 residues long. The CDR3 loop reads CASSFRAEGHGPKKLFF. In DNA, the CDR3 is TGTGCCAGCAGCTTTAGGGCGGAGGGACACGGACCCAAAAAACTGTTTTTT.

The chain links TRBV6-9 to TRBJ1-1; TRBD1 matches 8 bases. The CDR3 has 12 residues. Germline V gives CDR1 MNHGY, CDR2 SVAAGI. The J segment lost 9 bases and the V segment lost 7 bases, leaving 7 bases of the junction unmatched. The CDR3 bases are TGTGCCAGCACCGCAGGGGGCGTTAAAGCTTTCTTT. Translation: CASTAGGVKAFF.

The rearrangement joins TRBV10-3 to TRBJ2-1; D uncertain. V lost 8 bases to trimming and J lost 6 bases, with 17 bases between them. The CDR3 has 14 amino acids. Germline CDR1 and CDR2: ENHRY and SYGVKD. The CDR3 DNA reads TGTGCCATCGGCTCCAATGGCCTCGGCAATGAGCAGTTCTTC. It encodes CAIGSNGLGNEQFF.

This clone was detected a few times. The chain carries TRBV5-1 and TRBJ2-5, with D possibly being TRBD1 or TRBD2 (7 bases each). The CDR3 is 14 residues long. Germline values: CDR1 SGHRS, CDR2 YFSETQ. V gave up 7 bases and J gave up 5 bases, with 18 bases separating them. CDR3 sequence (DNA): TGCGCCAGCTCGCCAGGGGGGAGGGCGGAGACCCAGTACTTC. Translation gives CASSPGGRAETQYF.

The rearrangement uses TRBV18 and TRBJ2-3; tentative D call: TRBD2 (5 bases). Trimming took off 2 bases at V and 1 base at J, with 7 bases between the two ends. Germline CDR1 and CDR2: KGHSH and LQKENI. The CDR3 extends over 14 amino acids. Written as DNA, the CDR3 is TGTGCCAGCTCACCAGGACTGGGCACAGATACGCAGTATTTT. Translation gives CASSPGLGTDTQYF.

This chain uses TRBV28 with TRBJ2-6, with D possibly matching TRBD2 (5 bases). V was pared by 4 bases and J by 3 bases, with 13 bases between. The CDR3 spans 16 residues. Looked up from germline, CDR1 is MDHEN and CDR2 is SYDVKM. CDR3 in DNA: TGTGCCAGCAGTTCGAGGGCTTCGTATGGGGCCAACGTCCTGACTTTC. Its translation is CASSSRASYGANVLTF. Full variable domain (outside the CDR3, taken from reference TRBV28 and TRBJ2-6): DVKVTQSSRYLVKRTGEKVFLECVQDMDHENMFWYRQDPGLGLRLIYFSYDVKMKEKGDIPEGYSVSREKKERFSLILESASTNQTSMYLCASSSRASYGANVLTFGAGSRLTVL.

Worth noting for this clone: One junction end does not reproduce the germline sequence, and a read error may be involved. The CDR3: CASSRDGNTEAFF. The CDR3 DNA reads as TGTGCTAGCAGCAGGGACGGGAACACTGAAGCTTTCTTT. The chain joins TRBV7-7 to TRBJ1-1; the D gene is possibly TRBD1 (5 bases). Germline lookup yields CDR1 SSHAT and CDR2 FNYEAQ (reference sequence). This CDR3 is built from 13 residues.

The chain couples TRBV7-3 to TRBJ2-2; no reliable D call. CDR1 is SGHTA and CDR2 is FQGTGA in the germline V gene. CDR3 size: 13 residues. Trimming cost V 5 bases and J 5 bases, with 9 bases left between them. The CDR3 is CASSPPRTGELFF. CDR3 DNA sequence: TGTGCCAGCAGCCCCCCGAGGACCGGGGAGCTGTTTTTT.

The V call is TRBV10-3, the J call TRBJ2-3; 8 nucleotides agree with TRBD1. Unmatched junction bases numbered 14, after V lost 10 bases and J lost 5 bases. Germline-derived CDR1 and CDR2 are ENHRY and SYGVKD. The length of the CDR3 is 15 residues. CDR3 bases: TGTGCCACCAAAACCCAGGACAGGGTTCAAGATACGCAGTATTTT. Encoded protein: CATKTQDRVQDTQYF.

V is TRBV18 and J is TRBJ2-5, with D tentatively TRBD1 or TRBD2 (5 bases each). CDR3 length equals 14 residues. Trimming removed 2 bases at V and 7 bases at J, with 14 bases between. From germline, CDR1 is KGHSH and CDR2 LQKENI. The CDR3 is CASSPGQGVGTQYF. Written as DNA, the CDR3 is TGTGCCAGCTCACCAGGCCAGGGAGTCGGGACCCAGTACTTC.

The V call is TRBV10-3, the J call TRBJ2-7; 8 positions match TRBD1. The CDR3 spans 14 residues. Germline loops: CDR1 ENHRY, CDR2 SYGVKD. Germline trimming cut 6 bases from V and 6 bases from J; bases unmatched to any gene: 10. The CDR3 reads CAISRDRFSTEQYF. The CDR3 bases are TGTGCCATCAGCCGGGACAGGTTCTCTACCGAGCAGTACTTC.

The chain combines TRBV5-1 with TRBJ1-2; 8 bases align to TRBD1. CDR1 and CDR2 (germline): SGHRS, YFSETQ. V shed 0 bases and J 8 bases; nucleotides not matched to a gene: 6. The CDR3 is 14 residues long. The CDR3 spells CASSLVGQGGGYTF. Written as DNA, the CDR3 is TGCGCCAGCAGCTTGGTTGGACAGGGTGGCGGCTACACCTTC.

CDR3 in amino acids: CASSSGTDSGNTIYF. The CDR3 DNA is TGTGCCAGCAGCTCCGGGACAGACTCTGGAAACACCATATATTTT. The chain has TRBV5-8 and TRBJ1-3; 7 nucleotides align to TRBD1. The V gene end was trimmed by 3 bases and the J gene end by 0 bases; junction bases not matched to a gene: 3. Germline V gene sequence: CDR1 SGHTS, CDR2 YDEGEE. The CDR3 loop spans 15 amino acids.

This rearrangement joins TRBV30 to TRBJ1-4; 9 bases agree with TRBD1. CDR3 size: 14 residues. The V gene's germline CDR1 is GTSNPN and CDR2 SVGIG (reference sequence). Trimming at V came to 6 bases and at J to 7 bases, leaving 9 bases not matched to a gene. The CDR3: CACDTGGVFEKLFF. Here the CDR3 DNA reads TGTGCCTGCGACACAGGGGGCGTTTTTGAAAAACTGTTTTTT.

This clone was detected only once. V gene TRBV27 combines with J gene TRBJ2-2, with D possibly TRBD1 on 6 matching bases. Germline loops: CDR1 MNHEY, CDR2 SMNVEV (reference sequence). Deletions cut 5 bases from V and 2 bases from J, with 12 bases between. The CDR3 spans 15 residues. CDR3 coding DNA: TGTGCCAGCAGTGCCCGGGACATCAACACCGGGGAGCTGTTTTTT. Amino acids: CASSARDINTGELFF.